Below, 22 T cell receptor beta chains from the same sample are listed, as sequenced in a study of blood T cell dynamics during melanoma immunotherapy. Time point reported: pre-treatment baseline. Produced via immunoSEQ multiplex PCR; TCRdb's table is partial and in-frame only. The table lists approximately 6,900 clones, roughly 80% of them singletons. The sample consisted of blood, taken from a patient treated with checkpoint blockade. The receptors were sampled from a human donor with melanoma.

This rearrangement joins TRBV29-1 to TRBJ1-2, with 8 bases identical to TRBD1. CDR3 length equals 14 residues. Trimming at V came to 4 bases and at J to 6 bases, leaving 10 bases not matched to a gene. Germline V gives CDR1 SQVTM, CDR2 ANQGSEA. CDR3 loop: CSVGVQGAFNGYTF. The CDR3 region has the DNA TGCAGCGTTGGGGTGCAGGGGGCTTTTAATGGCTACACCTTC.

The V call is TRBV5-6, the J call TRBJ2-5, with 7 bases lining up with TRBD1. Trimming cost V 1 base and J 7 bases; bases outside gene matches: 7. The germline V gene encodes CDR1 SGHDT and CDR2 YYEEEE. CDR3 length equals 14 residues. The CDR3 sequence: CASSLTGVPWTQYF. The CDR3, as DNA: TGTGCCAGCAGCTTGACAGGGGTCCCTTGGACCCAGTACTTC.

The chain joins TRBV16 to TRBJ1-2; D uncertain. Looked up from germline, CDR1 is KGHSY and CDR2 is FQNENV. V lost 5 bases, J lost 8 bases, and 9 bases lay in between. CDR3 length equals 11 residues. The CDR3 region is CASSSLWGYTF. DNA for the CDR3: TGTGCCAGCAGCTCCCTTTGGGGCTACACCTTC.

The chain is built from TRBV6-5 and TRBJ2-3; TRBD1 matches at 10 bases. The ends lost 4 bases at V and 7 bases at J; junction bases unmatched: 8. The CDR3 sequence is 15 residues long. Germline CDR1 MNHEY, CDR2 SVGAGI. The CDR3: CASSSPTGGRNTQYF. The CDR3 DNA is TGTGCCAGCAGTTCCCCGACAGGGGGCAGGAATACGCAGTATTTT.

The V and J genes are TRBV11-2 and TRBJ2-2; 11 nucleotides agree with TRBD2. Germline V gene data show CDR1 as SGHAT and CDR2 as FQNNGV. Losses at the gene ends were 5 bases for V and 7 bases for J; bases not matched to a gene: 15. CDR3 size: 18 residues. CDR3 nucleotides: TGTGCCAGCAGCCTCCCCCCCGGTGGGACTAGCGGTAGCGGGGAGCTGTTTTTT. This codes for CASSLPPGGTSGSGELFF.

The chain employs TRBV19 and TRBJ2-5, with D possibly being TRBD2 (6 bases). The CDR3 loop spans 13 amino acids. Germline CDR1 is LNHDA and CDR2 is SQIVND (reference sequence). V was shortened by 5 bases and J by 4 bases, with 11 bases between the two germline ends. The CDR3 here is CASSGRERETQYF. The DNA of the CDR3 is TGTGCCAGTAGTGGGCGGGAACGAGAGACCCAGTACTTC.

The J gene is TRBJ2-1, the V gene TRBV9; 13 bases line up with TRBD2. CDR1 and CDR2 from the germline V gene are SGDLS and YYNGEE. The J segment lost 8 bases and the V segment lost 0 bases, leaving 5 bases of the junction unmatched. CDR3 size: 16 residues. The CDR3 spells CASSVGGLAGDHEQFF. The CDR3 DNA sequence: TGTGCCAGCAGCGTAGGAGGACTAGCGGGAGACCATGAGCAGTTCTTC.

This clone appeared once. This sequence joins TRBV7-8 and TRBJ1-2; 9 bases align to TRBD1. V lost 1 base and J lost 8; bases outside the gene matches: 11. From germline, CDR1 is SGHVS and CDR2 FQNEAQ. The CDR3 extends over 16 amino acids. CDR3 amino acids: CASSLDAGYRGQGYTF. The CDR3 DNA reads as TGTGCCAGCAGCTTAGATGCGGGTTACAGGGGGCAAGGCTACACCTTC.

J is TRBJ2-2 and V is TRBV7-7; D ambiguous. The germline CDR1 and CDR2 sequences are SSHAT and FNYEAQ (reference sequence). The V gene lost 0 bases and the J gene lost 8 bases, with 7 bases spanning the gap. CDR3 length equals 13 residues. CDR3 loop: CASSLANGGELFF. CDR3 in DNA: TGTGCCAGCAGCTTAGCAAATGGGGGGGAGCTGTTTTTT.

This clone was seen a handful of times. The chain combines TRBV11-3 with TRBJ2-2; maybe TRBD2 (5 bases). Germline assignment: CDR1 SGHNT and CDR2 YENEEA. The CDR3 runs 15 residues. The ends were cut back, 0 bases at V and 5 bases at J, with 10 bases in the middle. The CDR3 sequence is CASSLDLGGTGELFF. Here the CDR3 DNA reads TGTGCCAGCAGCTTAGATCTGGGCGGGACCGGGGAGCTGTTTTTT.

The chain couples TRBV19 to TRBJ2-1; possible D gene TRBD1, 5 bases. CDR3 length equals 13 residues. CDR1 LNHDA and CDR2 SQIVND come from the germline V gene (reference sequence). Trimming removed 6 bases at V and 4 bases at J, with 10 bases between. CDR3 residues: CASRQGHYNEQFF. In nucleotides, the CDR3 is TGTGCCAGTAGACAAGGACATTACAATGAGCAGTTCTTC.

The J gene is TRBJ1-2, the V gene TRBV2; D remains unclear. CDR1 is SNHLY, CDR2 FYNNEI, per germline. V was clipped by 6 bases and J by 8 bases, with 16 bases between them. The CDR3 sequence is 13 residues long. CDR3 loop: CASSEPGRRGYTF. The CDR3 nucleotides are TGTGCCAGCAGCGAACCCGGAAGACGGGGCTACACCTTC.

The chain has TRBV19 and TRBJ2-3; TRBD2 might be the D (5 bases). Germline V gene lookup returns CDR1 LNHDA and CDR2 SQIVND (reference sequence). Trimming removed 4 bases from V and 4 bases from J, with 21 bases in between. The CDR3 totals 17 residues. CDR3 region: CASSTTLALAYPDTQYF. The DNA of the CDR3 is TGTGCCAGTAGTACCACCCTCGCTCTAGCCTACCCAGATACGCAGTATTTT.

Only one count was recorded for this clone. The chain couples TRBV6-5 to TRBJ1-2; D remains ambiguous. Trimming cost V 5 bases and J 4 bases, with 17 bases left between them. There are 15 residues in the CDR3. Germline V gives CDR1 MNHEY, CDR2 SVGAGI. CDR3 DNA: TGTGCCAGCAGTAGAGACGGAGAAGGTTTCTATGGCTACACCTTC. Amino acids: CASSRDGEGFYGYTF.

This sequence joins TRBV5-4 and TRBJ1-1; TRBD1 aligns across 7 bases. Germline V gene sequence: CDR1 SGHNT, CDR2 YYREEE (reference sequence). V was clipped by 4 bases and J by 5 bases; unmatched bases: 5. This CDR3 contains 13 residues. The CDR3, as DNA: TGTGCCAGCAGCCCAGGGGGGGGGACTGAAGCTTTCTTT. This sequence encodes CASSPGGGTEAFF. The variable domain in full, with the rest retrieved from reference TRBV5-4 and TRBJ1-1, is ETGVTQSPTHLIKTRGQQVTLRCSSQSGHNTVSWYQQALGQGPQFIFQYYREEENGRGNFPPRFSGLQFPNYSSELNVNALELDDSALYLCASSPGGGTEAFFGQGTRLTVV.

This chain uses TRBV7-6 with TRBJ2-1, with D tentatively TRBD1 or TRBD2 (5 bases each). The V gene's germline CDR1 is SGHVS and CDR2 FNYEAQ. The CDR3 covers 14 residues. V lost 8 bases, J lost 4 bases, and 15 bases lay in between. The CDR3 sequence is CASDAGWGYNEQFF. In DNA, the CDR3 is TGTGCCAGCGATGCAGGGTGGGGGTACAATGAGCAGTTCTTC.

This CDR3 is CASSSASWGLYGYTF. The CDR3 DNA follows: TGTGCCAGCAGCTCAGCTAGTTGGGGTCTCTATGGCTACACCTTC. The V gene is TRBV7-2, the J gene TRBJ1-2; D gene unclear. The CDR3 runs to 15 residues. Germline CDR1 SGHTA, CDR2 FQGNSA. V lost 4 bases and J 4 bases, leaving 16 bases between the germline ends.

This clone is deemed large. The chain uses TRBV2 and TRBJ2-7; weak D call: TRBD2 (5 bases). V gave up 6 bases and J gave up 3 bases, with 12 bases separating them. The CDR3 spans 13 residues. The germline V gene encodes CDR1 SNHLY and CDR2 FYNNEI. The CDR3 loop is CASRPGISYEQYF. The DNA for the CDR3 is TGTGCCAGCAGGCCGGGGATTAGCTACGAGCAGTACTTC.

This chain connects TRBV2 to TRBJ1-5; D is possibly TRBD1 (6 bases). The CDR3 consists of 14 residues. V lost 4 bases and J lost 5, with 12 bases in between. CDR1 is SNHLY and CDR2 is FYNNEI in the germline V gene. DNA of the CDR3: TGTGCCAGCAGTGGTCGGACAGCCGATCAGCCCCAGCATTTT. Its protein product is CASSGRTADQPQHF. The full variable domain, completed using reference TRBV2 and TRBJ1-5, is EPEVTQTPSHQVTQMGQEVILRCVPISNHLYFYWYRQILGQKVEFLVSFYNNEISEKSEIFDDQFSVERPDGSNFTLKIRSTKLEDSAMYFCASSGRTADQPQHFGDGTRLSIL.

A word on this clone: The junction departs from the called germline gene at one end, perhaps through a read error. The V and J genes are TRBV5-1 and TRBJ2-3, with TRBD2 matching 7 bases. This CDR3 region has 15 residues. CDR1 and CDR2 from the germline V gene are SGHRS and YFSETQ. CDR3 coding DNA: TGTGCCAGCAGCTTGGGGGGAGGGATGGGTGCTACGCAGTATTTT. Its protein is CASSLGGGMGATQYF.

This chain uses TRBV10-2 with TRBJ1-5; tentative D call: TRBD1 (6 bases). This CDR3 is 13 amino acids long. Looked up from germline, CDR1 is WSHSY and CDR2 is SAAADI. Trimming took 7 bases from V and 5 from J, leaving 12 bases between them. The CDR3 is CASTRGGDQPQHF. CDR3 sequence (DNA): TGCGCCAGCACCAGGGGCGGGGATCAGCCCCAGCATTTT.

This CDR3 is CASSPMGHLSGNTIYF. CDR3 sequence (DNA): TGTGCCAGCAGCCCAATGGGACACCTCTCTGGAAACACCATATATTTT. The chain recombines TRBV5-4 with TRBJ1-3; TRBD1 might be the D (6 bases). The V and J ends lost 4 bases and 0 bases respectively, with 14 bases between them. The CDR3 extends over 16 amino acids. The V gene's germline CDR1 is SGHNT and CDR2 YYREEE (reference sequence).